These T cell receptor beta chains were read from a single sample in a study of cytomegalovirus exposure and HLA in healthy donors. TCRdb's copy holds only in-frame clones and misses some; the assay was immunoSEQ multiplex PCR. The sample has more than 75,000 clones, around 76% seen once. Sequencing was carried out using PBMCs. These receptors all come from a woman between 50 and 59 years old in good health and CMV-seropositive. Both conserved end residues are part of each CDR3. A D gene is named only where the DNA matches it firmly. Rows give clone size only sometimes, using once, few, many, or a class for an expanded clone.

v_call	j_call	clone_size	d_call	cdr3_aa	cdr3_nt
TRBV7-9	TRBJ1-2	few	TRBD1	CASSPQGAYYGYTF	TGTGCCAGCAGCCCACAGGGGGCCTACTATGGCTACACCTTC
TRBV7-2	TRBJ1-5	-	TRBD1	CASSLAGAGGNQPQNF	TGTGCCAGCAGCTTAGCTGGGGCAGGGGGCAATCAGCCCCAGAATTTT
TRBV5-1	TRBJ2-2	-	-	CASRVGGVETGELFF	TGCGCCAGCAGGGTTGGCGGGGTGGAGACCGGGGAGCTGTTTTTT
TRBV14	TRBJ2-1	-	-	CASSQVVVGRGSYNEQFF	TGTGCCAGCAGCCAAGTTGTAGTCGGAAGGGGGTCCTACAATGAGCAGTTCTTC
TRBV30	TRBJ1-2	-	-	CAWSVHWAEGYTF	TGTGCCTGGAGTGTACATTGGGCAGAAGGCTACACCTTC
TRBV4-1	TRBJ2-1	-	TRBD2	CASSQGASGPWNEQFF	TGCGCCAGCAGCCAAGGGGCTAGCGGTCCGTGGAATGAGCAGTTCTTC
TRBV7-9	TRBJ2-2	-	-	CASSLVGAGELFF	TGTGCCAGCAGCTTAGTAGGGGCCGGGGAGCTGTTTTTT
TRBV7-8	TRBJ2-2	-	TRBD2	CASSLYSGTNTGELFF	TGTGCCAGCAGCTTATATAGCGGGACCAACACCGGGGAGCTGTTTTTT
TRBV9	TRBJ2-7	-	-	CASSVGAGQHSYEQYF	TGTGCCAGCAGCGTAGGTGCTGGACAGCACTCCTACGAGCAGTACTTC
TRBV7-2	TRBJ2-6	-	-	CASSLNSVPGANVLTF	TGTGCCAGCAGCTTAAATTCGGTTCCTGGGGCCAACGTCCTGACTTTC
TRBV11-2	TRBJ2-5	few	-	CASSWGGERRQETQYF	TGTGCCAGCAGCTGGGGTGGGGAGCGCCGCCAAGAGACCCAGTACTTC
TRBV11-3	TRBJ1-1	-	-	CASSLSGVVGLAEAFF	TGTGCCAGCAGCTTATCAGGGGTAGTGGGTCTGGCTGAAGCTTTCTTT
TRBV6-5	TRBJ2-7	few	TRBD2	CATRRGDEQYF	TGTGCCACCCGACGGGGGGACGAGCAGTACTTC
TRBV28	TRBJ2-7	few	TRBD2	CASRTAGLASGEQYF	TGTGCCAGCAGAACGGCGGGACTAGCCTCAGGCGAGCAGTACTTC
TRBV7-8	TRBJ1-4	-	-	CASSLRLATGEKLFF	TGTGCCAGCAGCTTACGCCTTGCAACGGGGGAAAAACTGTTTTTT
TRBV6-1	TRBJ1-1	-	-	CASSERDGRMNTEAFF	TGTGCCAGCAGTGAACGCGACGGGAGGATGAACACTGAAGCTTTCTTT
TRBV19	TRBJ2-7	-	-	CASSIAPSYEQYF	TGTGCCAGTAGTATAGCTCCTAGCTACGAGCAGTACTTC
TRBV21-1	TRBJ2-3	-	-	CASRPLAGVPDTQYF	TGTGCCAGCAGACCTCTAGCGGGCGTCCCAGATACGCAGTATTTT
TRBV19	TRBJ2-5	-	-	CASSIRGETQYF	TGTGCCAGTAGTATCAGGGGAGAGACCCAGTACTTC
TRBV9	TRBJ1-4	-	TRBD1	CASSARTGNEKLFF	TGTGCCAGCAGCGCACGGACAGGGAATGAAAAACTGTTTTTT
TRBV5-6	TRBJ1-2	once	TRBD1	CASSGGGQVYGYTF	TGTGCCAGCAGCGGCGGGGGACAGGTCTATGGCTACACCTTC
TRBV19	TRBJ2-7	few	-	CASSTGQTYEQYF	TGTGCCAGTAGTACAGGACAGACCTACGAGCAGTACTTC
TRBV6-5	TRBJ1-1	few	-	CASGPRTEAFF	TGTGCCAGCGGCCCCAGGACTGAAGCTTTCTTT
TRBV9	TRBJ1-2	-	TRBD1	CASSVGQGNYGYTF	TGTGCCAGCAGCGTAGGACAGGGGAACTATGGCTACACCTTC
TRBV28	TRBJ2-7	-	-	CASSTPAGSRYEQYF	TGTGCCAGCAGTACGCCGGCAGGGTCTCGCTACGAGCAGTACTTC
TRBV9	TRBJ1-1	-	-	CASSAGGVNTEAFF	TGTGCCAGCAGCGCGGGGGGGGTGAACACTGAAGCTTTCTTT
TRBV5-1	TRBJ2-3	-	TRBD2	CASSSTSGSADTQYF	TGCGCCAGCAGCTCGACTAGCGGGAGCGCAGATACGCAGTATTTT
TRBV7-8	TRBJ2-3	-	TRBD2	CASSSASGRGTDTQYF	TGTGCCAGCAGCTCTGCTAGCGGGAGAGGGACAGATACGCAGTATTTT
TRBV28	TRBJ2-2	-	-	CASSFAARELFF	TGTGCCAGCAGTTTTGCGGCCAGGGAGCTGTTTTTT
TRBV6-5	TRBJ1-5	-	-	CASADVSSNQPQHF	TGTGCCAGCGCGGATGTATCTAGCAATCAGCCCCAGCATTTT
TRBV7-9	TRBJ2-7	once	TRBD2	CASSLGLADEQYF	TGTGCCAGCAGCTTAGGCCTAGCGGACGAGCAGTACTTC
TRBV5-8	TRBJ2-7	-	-	CASSFTGVEQYF	TGTGCCAGCAGCTTTACCGGGGTTGAGCAGTACTTC
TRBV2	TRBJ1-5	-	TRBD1	CASTNPGQGDQPQHF	TGTGCCAGCACCAACCCGGGACAGGGTGATCAGCCCCAGCATTTT
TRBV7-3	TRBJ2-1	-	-	CASRKETGNWYNEQFF	TGTGCCAGCAGGAAAGAAACAGGGAACTGGTACAATGAGCAGTTCTTC
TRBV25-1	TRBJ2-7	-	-	CASIPGRGSEQYF	TGTGCCAGCATCCCCGGCCGGGGGAGCGAGCAGTACTTC
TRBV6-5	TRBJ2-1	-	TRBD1	CASSLDRESYNEQFF	TGTGCCAGCAGTCTGGACAGGGAATCCTACAATGAGCAGTTCTTC
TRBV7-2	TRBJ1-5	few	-	CASSFFLEQPQHF	TGTGCCAGCAGCTTTTTTTTAGAGCAGCCCCAGCATTTT
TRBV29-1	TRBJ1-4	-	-	CSVGRRQNEKLFF	TGCAGCGTCGGACGGAGGCAAAATGAAAAACTGTTTTTT
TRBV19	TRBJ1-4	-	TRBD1	CASTDRGTTNEKLFF	TGTGCCAGTACGGACAGGGGGACAACTAATGAAAAACTGTTTTTT
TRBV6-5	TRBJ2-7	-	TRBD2	CASSYSLAGYQYF	TGTGCCAGCAGTTACTCACTAGCGGGATACCAGTACTTC
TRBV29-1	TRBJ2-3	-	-	CSVRELGPSDTQYF	TGCAGCGTTCGGGAACTAGGTCCATCAGATACGCAGTATTTT
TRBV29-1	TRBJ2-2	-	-	CSVDWVTGELFF	TGCAGCGTCGACTGGGTGACCGGGGAGCTGTTTTTT
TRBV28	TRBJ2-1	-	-	CASLRREKYNEQFF	TGTGCCAGCCTCCGGAGGGAAAAGTACAATGAGCAGTTCTTC
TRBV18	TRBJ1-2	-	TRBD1	CASLGQGNSYTF	TGTGCCAGCTTGGGACAGGGGAATAGCTACACCTTC
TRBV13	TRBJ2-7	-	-	CASSQGGIYEQYF	TGTGCCAGCAGCCAGGGGGGTATATACGAGCAGTACTTC
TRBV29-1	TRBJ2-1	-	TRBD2	CSGGASGRDEQFF	TGCAGCGGGGGAGCTAGCGGGAGGGATGAGCAGTTCTTC
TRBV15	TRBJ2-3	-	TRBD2	CATGLASTDTQYF	TGTGCCACGGGACTAGCTTCCACAGATACGCAGTATTTT
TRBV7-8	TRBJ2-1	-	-	CASSLGGVIGNEQFF	TGTGCCAGCAGCTTAGGGGGAGTAATTGGGAATGAGCAGTTCTTC